This entry lists 14 T cell receptor beta chains sequenced from one sample in a study of blood T cell repertoires in COVID-19. Generated by immunoSEQ multiplex PCR, the TCRdb table keeps only in-frame clones and is missing some. The data contain more than 200,000 clones, 70% to 90% of them seen just once; the ten biggest clones take up roughly 2%. Sequencing used peripheral blood. The receptor source for this set is a woman aged 40 to 50 who had recovered from COVID-19.

This chain joins TRBV4-1 and TRBJ1-4, with a tentative D call TRBD1 (6 bases). The CDR3 has 18 amino acids. Looked up from germline, CDR1 is MGHRA and CDR2 is YSYEKL. Trimming cost V 2 bases and J 0 bases, with 16 bases left between them. DNA of the CDR3: TGCGCCAGCAGCCAACGGCAGGGGACGAGTACAACTAATGAAAAACTGTTTTTT. Translating gives CASSQRQGTSTTNEKLFF.

The chain combines TRBV12-3 or TRBV12-4 with TRBJ1-4; D is uncertain. This CDR3 is 12 amino acids long. Trimming pared 5 bases from V and 7 bases from J, leaving 8 bases between. CDR3 region: CASSLDGEKLFF. The CDR3 nucleotides are TGTGCCAGCAGTCTAGACGGTGAAAAACTGTTTTTT.

This sequence joins TRBV15 and TRBJ2-1; tentatively, D is TRBD1 (7 bases). The CDR3 spans 16 residues. The V and J ends lost 1 base and 7 bases respectively, with 17 bases between them. In germline, CDR1 is LNHNV, CDR2 YYDKDF (reference sequence). DNA of the CDR3: TGTGCCACCAGCAGAGGTTCAGGGGGGTGGGTGAATGAGCAGTTCTTC. This translates into CATSRGSGGWVNEQFF.

The rearrangement uses TRBV4-3 and TRBJ2-3; maybe TRBD2 (6 bases). This CDR3 has 15 residues. CDR1 and CDR2 from the germline V gene are LGHNA and YSLEER. V was shortened by 4 bases and J by 2 bases, with 13 bases between the two germline ends. CDR3 bases: TGCGCCAGCAGCCCCATGGGGGGAGCCACAGATACGCAGTATTTT. Residues: CASSPMGGATDTQYF.

The chain couples TRBV29-1 to TRBJ1-4; 8 nucleotides agree with TRBD1. The CDR3 contains 14 residues. V gave up 6 bases and J gave up 4 bases; unmatched junction bases: 7. CDR1 is SQVTM, CDR2 ANQGSEA, per germline. The chain's CDR3 is CSVGQGINNEKLFF. CDR3 bases: TGCAGCGTCGGACAGGGTATTAATAATGAAAAACTGTTTTTT.

The CDR3 sequence: CASSLGGLAGSTSTDTQYF. As DNA, the CDR3 is TGTGCCAGCAGTTTAGGGGGGCTAGCGGGATCGACTAGCACAGATACGCAGTATTTT. V gene TRBV6-2 or TRBV6-3 combines with J gene TRBJ2-3, with 9 bases aligning to TRBD2. This CDR3 is 19 amino acids long. Trimming at V came to 4 bases and at J to 0 bases, leaving 14 bases not matched to a gene. Germline V CDR1 and CDR2: MNHEY, SVGEGT.

The V call is TRBV5-1, the J call TRBJ2-3; 8 nucleotides match TRBD2. The V segment lost 4 bases and the J segment 1 base; nucleotides outside the gene matches: 8. CDR1 is SGHRS and CDR2 is YFSETQ in the germline V gene. There are 16 residues in the CDR3. The DNA for the CDR3 is TGCGCCAGCAGCACGGGGGGGGGCCCCCGCACAGATACGCAGTATTTT. This codes for CASSTGGGPRTDTQYF.

The chain uses TRBV7-9 and TRBJ2-5; 8 nucleotides align to TRBD1. Losses at the gene ends were 4 bases for V and 5 bases for J; bases not matched to a gene: 6. Looked up from germline, CDR1 is SEHNR and CDR2 is FQNEAQ (reference sequence). The CDR3 length is 14 residues. The CDR3 loop reads CASSSRGRWETQYF. CDR3 coding DNA: TGTGCCAGCAGCTCCAGGGGGCGCTGGGAGACCCAGTACTTC.

The V call is TRBV5-6, the J call TRBJ2-3, with D perhaps matching TRBD2 (6 bases). Germline loops: CDR1 SGHDT, CDR2 YYEEEE. The CDR3 is 14 amino acids. V lost 2 bases, J lost 2 bases, and 9 bases lay in between. CDR3 residues: CASSFGLPTDTQYF. As DNA, the CDR3 is TGTGCCAGCAGCTTCGGACTACCCACAGATACGCAGTATTTT.

The rearrangement uses TRBV7-9 and TRBJ2-7; 9 nucleotides match TRBD1. CDR1 and CDR2 from the germline V gene are SEHNR and FQNEAQ (reference sequence). This CDR3 has 16 residues. V lost 5 bases to trimming and J lost 4 bases; unmatched junction nucleotides: 12. The CDR3 DNA is TGTGCCAGCAGCCCCCCGGGTGTGACAGGGGGGTACGAGCAGTACTTC. Its translation is CASSPPGVTGGYEQYF. Combining the CDR3 with reference TRBV7-9 and TRBJ2-7 gives the whole variable domain DTGVSQNPRHKITKRGQNVTFRCDPISEHNRLYWYRQTLGQGPEFLTYFQNEAQLEKSRLLSDRFSAERPKGSFSTLEIQRTEQGDSAMYLCASSPPGVTGGYEQYFGPGTRLTVT.

The genes are TRBV29-1 and TRBJ2-7; D ambiguous. With 2 bases removed from V and 0 bases from J, the gap between germline ends came to 14 bases. CDR3 length equals 15 residues. The germline V gene has CDR1 SQVTM and CDR2 ANQGSEA. CDR3 sequence: CSVEIEDVSSYEQYF. CDR3 in DNA: TGCAGCGTTGAAATAGAGGATGTGAGCTCCTACGAGCAGTACTTC.

The gene calls are TRBV10-3 and TRBJ2-3; 8 bases agree with TRBD1. CDR1 and CDR2 from the germline V gene are ENHRY and SYGVKD. The CDR3 spans 15 residues. J was trimmed by 6 bases and V by 4 bases; bases with no gene match: 9. The CDR3 sequence: CAISGRTGQSDTQYF. The CDR3 region has the DNA TGTGCCATCAGTGGGAGGACAGGGCAGTCGGATACGCAGTATTTT.

The rearrangement uses TRBV19 and TRBJ1-2, with 9 bases lining up with TRBD1. Trimming cost V 5 bases and J 8 bases; bases outside gene matches: 9. The CDR3 is 14 amino acids. Per the germline V gene, CDR1 is LNHDA and CDR2 is SQIVND (reference sequence). The CDR3 nucleotides are TGTGCCAGTAGTCCCCCCGGGACAGGGAACGGCTACACCTTC. It codes for CASSPPGTGNGYTF.

This chain connects TRBV27 to TRBJ2-3; D perhaps matches TRBD1 (5 bases). CDR3 length equals 16 residues. Germline loops: CDR1 MNHEY, CDR2 SMNVEV (reference sequence). V lost 4 bases and J lost 3, with 17 bases in between. The CDR3 bases are TGTGCCAGCAGTTCCCTATTGGGGCCGACAACAGATACGCAGTATTTT. This encodes CASSSLLGPTTDTQYF.